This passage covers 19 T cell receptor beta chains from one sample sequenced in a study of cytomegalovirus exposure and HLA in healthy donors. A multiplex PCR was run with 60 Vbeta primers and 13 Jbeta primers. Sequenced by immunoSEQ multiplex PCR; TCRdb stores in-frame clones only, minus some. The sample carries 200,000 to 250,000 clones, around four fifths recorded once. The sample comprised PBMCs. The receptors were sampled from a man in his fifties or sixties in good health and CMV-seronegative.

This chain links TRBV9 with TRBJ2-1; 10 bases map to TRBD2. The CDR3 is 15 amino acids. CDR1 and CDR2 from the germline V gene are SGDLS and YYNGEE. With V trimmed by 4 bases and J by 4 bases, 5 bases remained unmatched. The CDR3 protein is CASSFGLAAYNEQFF. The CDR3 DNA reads TGTGCCAGCAGCTTCGGACTAGCGGCTTACAATGAGCAGTTCTTC.

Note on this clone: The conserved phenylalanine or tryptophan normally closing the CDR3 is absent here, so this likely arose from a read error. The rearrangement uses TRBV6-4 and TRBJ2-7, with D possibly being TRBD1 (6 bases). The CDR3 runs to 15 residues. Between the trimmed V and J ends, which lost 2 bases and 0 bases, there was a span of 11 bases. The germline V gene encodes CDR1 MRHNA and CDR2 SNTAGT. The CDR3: CASSDSRDTSYEQYL. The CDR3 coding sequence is TGTGCCAGCAGTGACAGCCGGGACACCTCCTACGAGCAGTACCTC.

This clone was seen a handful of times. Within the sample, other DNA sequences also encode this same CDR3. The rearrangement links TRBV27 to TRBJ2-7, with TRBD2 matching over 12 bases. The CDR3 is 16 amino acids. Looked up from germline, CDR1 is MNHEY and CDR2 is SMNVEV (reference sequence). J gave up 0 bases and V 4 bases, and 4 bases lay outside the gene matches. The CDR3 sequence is CASSSPGLAGSYEQYF. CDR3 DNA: TGTGCCAGCAGTTCCCCGGGACTAGCGGGCTCCTACGAGCAGTACTTC.

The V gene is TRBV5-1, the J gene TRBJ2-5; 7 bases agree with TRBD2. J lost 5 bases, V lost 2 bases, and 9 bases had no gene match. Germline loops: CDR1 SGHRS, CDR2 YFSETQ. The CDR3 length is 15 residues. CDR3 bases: TGCGCCAGCAGCTTCGGCGCGGGGGAGGTGGAGACCCAGTACTTC. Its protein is CASSFGAGEVETQYF.

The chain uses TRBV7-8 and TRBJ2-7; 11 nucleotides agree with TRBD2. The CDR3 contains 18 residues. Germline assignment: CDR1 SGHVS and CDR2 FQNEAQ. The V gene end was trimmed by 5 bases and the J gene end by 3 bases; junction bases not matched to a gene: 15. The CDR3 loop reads CASSPSALAGVVYYEQYF. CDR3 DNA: TGTGCCAGCAGCCCTAGTGCACTAGCGGGAGTAGTTTACTACGAGCAGTACTTC.

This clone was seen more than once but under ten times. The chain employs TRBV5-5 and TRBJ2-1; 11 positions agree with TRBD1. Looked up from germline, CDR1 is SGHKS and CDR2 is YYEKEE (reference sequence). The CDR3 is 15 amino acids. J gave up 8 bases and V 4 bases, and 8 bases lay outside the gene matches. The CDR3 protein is CASSRTGTGGYEQFF. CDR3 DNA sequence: TGTGCCAGCAGCAGAACCGGGACAGGGGGTTATGAGCAGTTCTTC.

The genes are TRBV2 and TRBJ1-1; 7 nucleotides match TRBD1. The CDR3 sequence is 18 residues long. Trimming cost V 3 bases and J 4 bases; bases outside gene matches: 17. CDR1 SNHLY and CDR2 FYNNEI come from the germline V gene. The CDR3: CASSDLGQGGRGATEAFF. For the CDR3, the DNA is TGTGCCAGCAGTGATCTGGGTCAGGGGGGAAGAGGAGCCACTGAAGCTTTCTTT.

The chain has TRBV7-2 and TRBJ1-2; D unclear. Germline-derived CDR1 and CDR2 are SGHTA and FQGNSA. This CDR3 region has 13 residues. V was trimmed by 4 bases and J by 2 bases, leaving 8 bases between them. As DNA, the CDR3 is TGTGCCAGCAGCTGGCAAGAAAACTATGGCTACACCTTC. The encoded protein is CASSWQENYGYTF.

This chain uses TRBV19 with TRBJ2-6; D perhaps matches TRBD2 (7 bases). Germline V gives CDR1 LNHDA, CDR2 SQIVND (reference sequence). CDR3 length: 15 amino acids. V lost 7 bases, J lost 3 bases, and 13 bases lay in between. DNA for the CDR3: TGTGCCAGTACCATGGGGGGGCTTGGGGCCAACGTCCTGACTTTC. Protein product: CASTMGGLGANVLTF.

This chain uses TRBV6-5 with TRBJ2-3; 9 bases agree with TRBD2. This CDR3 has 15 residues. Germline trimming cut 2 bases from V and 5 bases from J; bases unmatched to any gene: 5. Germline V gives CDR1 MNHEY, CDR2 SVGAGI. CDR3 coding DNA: TGTGCCAGCAGTTACCGCGGGAGGGCCTTAGATACGCAGTATTTT. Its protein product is CASSYRGRALDTQYF.

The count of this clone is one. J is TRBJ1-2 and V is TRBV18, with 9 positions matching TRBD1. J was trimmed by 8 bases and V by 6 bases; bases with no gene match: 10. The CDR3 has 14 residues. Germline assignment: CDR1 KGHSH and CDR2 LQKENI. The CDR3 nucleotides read TGTGCCAGCTCGCTTGGGACAGGGATGGAAGGCTACACCTTC. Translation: CASSLGTGMEGYTF. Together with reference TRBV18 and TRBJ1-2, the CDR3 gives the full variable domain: NAGVMQNPRHLVRRRGQEARLRCSPMKGHSHVYWYRQLPEEGLKFMVYLQKENIIDESGMPKERFSAEFPKEGPSILRIQQVVRGDSAAYFCASSLGTGMEGYTFGSGTRLTVV.

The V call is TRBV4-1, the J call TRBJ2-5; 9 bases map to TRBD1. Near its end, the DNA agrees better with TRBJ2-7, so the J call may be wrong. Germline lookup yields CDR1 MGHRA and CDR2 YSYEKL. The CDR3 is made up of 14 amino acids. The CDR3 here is CASSLGQGNYEQYF. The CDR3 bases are TGCGCCAGCAGTTTAGGACAGGGGAACTACGAGCAGTACTTC.

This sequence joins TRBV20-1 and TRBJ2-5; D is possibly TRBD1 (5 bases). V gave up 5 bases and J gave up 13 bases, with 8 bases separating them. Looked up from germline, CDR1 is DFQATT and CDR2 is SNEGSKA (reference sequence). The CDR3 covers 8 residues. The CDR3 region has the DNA TGCAGTGCTGGACAACGGTACTTC. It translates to CSAGQRYF.

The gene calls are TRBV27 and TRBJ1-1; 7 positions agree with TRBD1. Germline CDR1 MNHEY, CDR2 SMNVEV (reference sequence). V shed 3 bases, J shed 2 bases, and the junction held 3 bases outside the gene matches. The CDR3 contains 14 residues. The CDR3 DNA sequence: TGTGCCAGCAGTTTTACAGGGGTAAACACTGAAGCTTTCTTT. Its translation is CASSFTGVNTEAFF.

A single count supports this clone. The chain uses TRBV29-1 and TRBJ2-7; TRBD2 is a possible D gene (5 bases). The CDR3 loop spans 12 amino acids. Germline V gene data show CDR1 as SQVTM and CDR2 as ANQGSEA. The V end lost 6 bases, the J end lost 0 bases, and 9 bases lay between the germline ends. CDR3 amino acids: CSVISASYEQYF. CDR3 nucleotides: TGCAGCGTAATTAGCGCCTCCTACGAGCAGTACTTC.

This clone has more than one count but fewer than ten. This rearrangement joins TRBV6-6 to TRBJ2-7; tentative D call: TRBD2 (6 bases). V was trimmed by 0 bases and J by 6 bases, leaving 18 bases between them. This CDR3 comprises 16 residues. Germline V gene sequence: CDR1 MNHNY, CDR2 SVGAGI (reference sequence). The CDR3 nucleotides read TGTGCCAGCAGTTACTCGTTCGGGAGAGACCCCCGCGAGCAGTACTTC. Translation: CASSYSFGRDPREQYF.

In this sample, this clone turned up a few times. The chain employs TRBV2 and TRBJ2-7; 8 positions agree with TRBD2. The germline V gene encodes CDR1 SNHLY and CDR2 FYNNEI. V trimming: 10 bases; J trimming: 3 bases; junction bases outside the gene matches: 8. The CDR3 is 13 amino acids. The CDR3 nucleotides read TGTGCCACCGCGCAACGGGAGGGCTACGAGCAGTACTTC. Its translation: CATAQREGYEQYF.

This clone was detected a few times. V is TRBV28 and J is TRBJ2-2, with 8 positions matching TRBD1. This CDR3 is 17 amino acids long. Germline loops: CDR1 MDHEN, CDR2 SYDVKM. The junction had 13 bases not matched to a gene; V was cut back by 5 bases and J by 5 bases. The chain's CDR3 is CASSLLSQGGRTGELFF. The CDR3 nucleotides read TGTGCCAGCAGTCTTCTATCACAGGGGGGAAGGACCGGGGAGCTGTTTTTT.

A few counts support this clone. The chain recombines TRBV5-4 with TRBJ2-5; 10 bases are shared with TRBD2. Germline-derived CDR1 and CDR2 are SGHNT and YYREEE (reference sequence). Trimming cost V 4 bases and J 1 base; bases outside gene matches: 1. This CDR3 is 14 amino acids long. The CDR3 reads CASSVAGGQETQYF. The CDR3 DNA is TGTGCCAGCAGCGTAGCGGGAGGCCAAGAGACCCAGTACTTC. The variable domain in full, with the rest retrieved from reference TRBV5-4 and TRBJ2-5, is ETGVTQSPTHLIKTRGQQVTLRCSSQSGHNTVSWYQQALGQGPQFIFQYYREEENGRGNFPPRFSGLQFPNYSSELNVNALELDDSALYLCASSVAGGQETQYFGPGTRLLVL.